This T cell receptor beta chain stems from a study of beta chain features in type 1 diabetes. Study in general: Across the samples, around 110,000,000 sorted cells were examined in total. Overall study results and limits: When Type 1 diabetes patients were examined, their TCRB CDR3s proved moderately but significantly shorter in all four CD4+ subsets. Fewer junction insertions and more nucleotide deletions appeared in type 1 diabetes patients.

Sorting based on CD45RO/CCR7/CD25/CD127/CD95/CD27 separated CD4+ naive, central memory, regulatory and stem cell-like memory cells. A note on this clone: The antigen is unknown.

Sequenced material consisted of expressed TCRB transcripts (all of the isolated RNA was reverse transcribed). Some clones are missing from TCRdb's copy, which holds only in-frame ones; the method was immunoSEQ multiplex PCR. This table holds 640,000 or so clones, about 14% found once. This CDR3 is built from 18 residues. After removal of 0 bases from V and 2 bases from J, the junction contained 7 bases not matched to a gene. Germline lookup yields CDR1 SGHDN and CDR2 FVKESK. The chain uses TRBV14 and TRBJ2-1; 10 bases line up with TRBD2. The TCR comes from a man in his late teens or twenties with type 1 diabetes. Sequences were obtained from naive CD4+ T cells from blood. For the CDR3, the DNA is TGTGCCAGCAGCCAAGACACGGCTAGCGGGGGAGCCTACAATGAGCAGTTCTTC. Protein product: CASSQDTASGGAYNEQFF.